This T cell receptor beta chain came from a study of shared clonotypes between healthy human individuals. For this clone: The same CDR3 also results from other DNA sequences found in this sample.

Per the germline V gene, CDR1 is MNHNY and CDR2 is SVGAGI (reference sequence). The CDR3 runs to 13 residues. With 0 bases removed from V and 3 bases from J, the gap between germline ends came to 6 bases. The data were produced by immunoSEQ multiplex PCR, yet TCRdb's version contains in-frame clones alone and is incomplete. In the table there are 2 million to 2.5 million clones, around 95% of which are singletons. This receptor was identified in a man in his late teens or twenties in good health. Sequencing was performed on naive CD4+ T cells sorted from blood. The subset: CD45RA+ positively selected. This sequence joins TRBV6-6 and TRBJ2-7; no reliable D call. The CDR3 sequence is CASSYSRSYEQYF. CDR3 in DNA: TGTGCCAGCAGTTACTCGAGAAGCTACGAGCAGTACTTC.